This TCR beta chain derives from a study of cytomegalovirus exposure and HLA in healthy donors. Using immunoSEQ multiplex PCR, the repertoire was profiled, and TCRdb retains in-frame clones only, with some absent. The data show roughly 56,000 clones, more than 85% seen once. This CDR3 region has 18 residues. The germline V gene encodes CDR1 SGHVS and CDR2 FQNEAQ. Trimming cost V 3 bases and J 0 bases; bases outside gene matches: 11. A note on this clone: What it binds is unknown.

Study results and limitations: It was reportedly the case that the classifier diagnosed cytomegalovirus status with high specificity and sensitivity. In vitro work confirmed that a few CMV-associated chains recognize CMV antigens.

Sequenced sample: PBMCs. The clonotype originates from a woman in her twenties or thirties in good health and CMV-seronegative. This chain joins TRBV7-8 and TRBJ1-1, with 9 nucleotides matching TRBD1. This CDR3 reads CASSFWGTGLRMNTEAFF. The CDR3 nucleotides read TGTGCCAGCAGCTTCTGGGGGACAGGGCTTCGCATGAACACTGAAGCTTTCTTT. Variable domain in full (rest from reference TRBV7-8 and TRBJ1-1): GAGVSQSPRYKVAKRGQDVALRCDPISGHVSLFWYQQALGQGPEFLTYFQNEAQLDKSGLPSDRFFAERPEGSVSTLKIQRTQQEDSAVYLCASSFWGTGLRMNTEAFFGQGTRLTVV.